This T cell receptor beta chain was profiled in a study of cytomegalovirus exposure and HLA in healthy donors. Study-wide points: Prior analysis indicated that the majority of TCR beta V segments exhibited productivity approximately 87% or approximately 30% of the time. Excluded: some indistinguishable V segments such as TRBV6-2 and TRBV6-3. Equally common other TCR beta chains were less clonally expanded than HLA-associated ones, a later analysis found.

This clone was seen only once. Its target is not known. PCR amplification relied on 60 Vbeta primers (plus 13 Jbeta primers). The protocol was immunoSEQ multiplex PCR, while the TCRdb copy is restricted to in-frame clones and leaves out a portion. The sample shows roughly 200,000 clones, approximately 90% of them seen only once. The CDR3 totals 16 residues. Germline V lookup: CDR1 LNHDA, CDR2 SQIVND (reference sequence). The V gene end was trimmed by 4 bases and the J gene end by 5 bases; junction bases not matched to a gene: 13. What was sequenced was PBMCs. The genes are TRBV19 and TRBJ1-1; 7 positions agree with TRBD1. This sequence was found in a woman under 30 in good health and CMV-seronegative. The CDR3 loop is CASSTRSGGIATEAFF. DNA of the CDR3: TGTGCCAGTAGTACTCGATCAGGGGGTATTGCTACTGAAGCTTTCTTT.